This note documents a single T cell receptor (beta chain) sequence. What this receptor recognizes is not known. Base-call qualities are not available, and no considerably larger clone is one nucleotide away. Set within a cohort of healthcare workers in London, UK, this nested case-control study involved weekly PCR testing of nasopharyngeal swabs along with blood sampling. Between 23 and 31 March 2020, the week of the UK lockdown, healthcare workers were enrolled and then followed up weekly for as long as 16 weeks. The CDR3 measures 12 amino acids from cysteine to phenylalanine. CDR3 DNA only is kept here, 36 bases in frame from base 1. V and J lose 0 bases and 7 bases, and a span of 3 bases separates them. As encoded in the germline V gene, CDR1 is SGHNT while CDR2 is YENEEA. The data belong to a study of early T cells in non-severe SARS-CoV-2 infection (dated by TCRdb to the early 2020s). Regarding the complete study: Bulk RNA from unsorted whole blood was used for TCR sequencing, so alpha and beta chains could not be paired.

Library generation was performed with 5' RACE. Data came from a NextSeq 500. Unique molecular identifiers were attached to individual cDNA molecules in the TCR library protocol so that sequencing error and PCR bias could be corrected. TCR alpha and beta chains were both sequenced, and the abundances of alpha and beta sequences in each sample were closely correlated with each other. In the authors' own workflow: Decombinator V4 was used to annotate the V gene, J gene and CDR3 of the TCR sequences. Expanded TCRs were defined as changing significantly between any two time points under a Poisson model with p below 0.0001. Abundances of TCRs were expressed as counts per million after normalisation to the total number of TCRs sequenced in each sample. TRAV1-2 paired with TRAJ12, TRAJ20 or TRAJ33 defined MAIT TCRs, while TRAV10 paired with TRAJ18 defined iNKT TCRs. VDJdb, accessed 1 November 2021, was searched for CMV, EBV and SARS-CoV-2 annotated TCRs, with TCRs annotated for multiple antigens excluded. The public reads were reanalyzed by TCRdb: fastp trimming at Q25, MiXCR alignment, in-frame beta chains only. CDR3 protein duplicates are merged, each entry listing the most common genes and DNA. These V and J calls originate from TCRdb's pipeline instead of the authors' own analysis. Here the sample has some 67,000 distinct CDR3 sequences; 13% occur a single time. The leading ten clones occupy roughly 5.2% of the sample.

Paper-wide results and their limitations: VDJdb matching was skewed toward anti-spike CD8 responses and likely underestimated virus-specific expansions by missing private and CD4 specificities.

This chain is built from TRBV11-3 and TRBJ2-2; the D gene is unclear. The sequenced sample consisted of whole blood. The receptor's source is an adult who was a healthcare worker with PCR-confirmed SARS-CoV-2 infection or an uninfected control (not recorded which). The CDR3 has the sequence CASSLDYGELFF. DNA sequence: TGTGCCAGCAGCTTAGACTACGGGGAGCTGTTTTTT. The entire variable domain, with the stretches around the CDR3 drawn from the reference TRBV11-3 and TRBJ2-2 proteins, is EAGVVQSPRYKIIEKKQPVAFWCNPISGHNTLYWYLQNLGQGPELLIRYENEEAVDDSQLPKDRFSAERLKGVDSTLKIQPAELGDSAVYLCASSLDYGELFFGEGSRLTVL.